Below are 11 T cell receptor beta chains sequenced from a single sample in a study of blood T cell repertoires in COVID-19. Libraries were prepared by immunoSEQ multiplex PCR; TCRdb keeps only in-frame clonotypes and omits some of them. This table holds over 250,000 clones, around 90% found once. Sequencing was carried out using peripheral blood. The receptors were gathered from a man aged 50-60 years with acute or convalescent COVID-19.

CDR3 loop: CASSAHPGTYEQYF. The DNA for the CDR3 is TGTGCCAGCAGCGCGCACCCCGGGACCTACGAGCAGTACTTC. The chain joins TRBV9 to TRBJ2-7; a possible D gene is TRBD2 (5 bases). The V end lost 3 bases, the J end lost 2 bases, and 12 bases lay between the germline ends. CDR1 SGDLS and CDR2 YYNGEE come from the germline V gene. The CDR3 is made up of 14 amino acids.

The chain uses TRBV9 and TRBJ2-2; 11 bases map to TRBD1. Germline lookup yields CDR1 SGDLS and CDR2 YYNGEE. J lost 7 bases, V lost 4 bases, and 6 bases had no gene match. The CDR3 totals 15 residues. The CDR3 DNA reads TGTGCCAGCAGCCCCAGGGACAGGGGGGTCGGGGAGCTGTTTTTT. It yields the protein CASSPRDRGVGELFF.

The V and J genes are TRBV14 and TRBJ1-2; maybe TRBD1 (6 bases). The CDR3 extends over 17 amino acids. V was shortened by 1 base and J by 4 bases, with 19 bases between the two germline ends. Germline CDR1 SGHDN, CDR2 FVKESK. This chain's CDR3 is CASSQAPPGAFSYGYTF. CDR3 DNA sequence: TGTGCCAGCAGCCAAGCGCCCCCAGGGGCTTTTAGCTATGGCTACACCTTC.

This clone was picked up a small number of times. The rearrangement joins TRBV6-4 to TRBJ2-7, with TRBD1 matching over 7 bases. J gave up 4 bases and V 6 bases, and 12 bases lay outside the gene matches. CDR3 size: 15 residues. Germline V gene data show CDR1 as MRHNA and CDR2 as SNTAGT. The CDR3 here is CASRTGTATAYEQYF. The CDR3 DNA follows: TGTGCCAGCAGGACAGGGACAGCCACCGCTTACGAGCAGTACTTC.

CDR3 loop: CASRGGATGELFF. For the CDR3, the DNA is TGTGCCAGCAGAGGGGGAGCCACCGGGGAGCTGTTTTTT. The rearrangement links TRBV25-1 to TRBJ2-2; perhaps TRBD1 as D (6 bases). Trimming removed 6 bases at V and 4 bases at J, with 9 bases between. Germline V lookup: CDR1 MGHDK, CDR2 SYGVNS. This CDR3 comprises 13 residues.

The J gene is TRBJ2-3, the V gene TRBV2; 9 bases are shared with TRBD1. The CDR3 contains 15 residues. Germline V gene data show CDR1 as SNHLY and CDR2 as FYNNEI. J lost 3 bases, V lost 6 bases, and 7 bases had no gene match. CDR3 coding DNA: TGTGCCAGCAGGGGACAGGGAAGGAGGACAGATACGCAGTATTTT. This codes for CASRGQGRRTDTQYF.

The chain joins TRBV11-2 to TRBJ2-5; D gene uncertain. V lost 3 bases, J lost 0 bases, and 5 bases lay in between. The CDR3 sequence is 13 residues long. Germline assignment: CDR1 SGHAT and CDR2 FQNNGV. CDR3 in amino acids: CASSLTYQETQYF. The DNA for the CDR3 is TGTGCCAGCAGCTTGACATACCAAGAGACCCAGTACTTC.

The chain links TRBV19 to TRBJ2-7; TRBD1 aligns across 9 bases. Germline CDR1 reads LNHDA; CDR2 reads SQIVND (reference sequence). The CDR3 sequence is 14 residues long. Losses at the gene ends were 7 bases for V and 1 base for J; bases not matched to a gene: 5. As DNA, the CDR3 is TGTGCCAGTACCCGGGACAGGGAGTCCTACGAGCAGTACTTC. Its translation: CASTRDRESYEQYF.

The V and J genes are TRBV5-1 and TRBJ1-1; no clear D gene. The CDR3 loop spans 14 amino acids. Trimming took 4 bases from V and 1 from J, leaving 11 bases between them. The germline V gene has CDR1 SGHRS and CDR2 YFSETQ. The CDR3 DNA reads TGCGCCAGCAGCCCGTTGACATCGAACACTGAAGCTTTCTTT. As protein: CASSPLTSNTEAFF.

This clone appeared once. This chain joins TRBV2 and TRBJ1-2; tentatively, D is TRBD1 (6 bases). Trimming removed 4 bases at V and 7 bases at J, with 22 bases between. The germline V gene encodes CDR1 SNHLY and CDR2 FYNNEI. This CDR3 has 16 amino acids. The CDR3 bases are TGTGCCAGCAGTGGTCCCTCTTACGGGGGGCAGCTTGGCTACACCTTC. It encodes CASSGPSYGGQLGYTF.

The chain has TRBV5-1 and TRBJ2-2; D perhaps matches TRBD1 (6 bases). Deletions cut 5 bases from V and 4 bases from J, with 12 bases between. Germline V lookup: CDR1 SGHRS, CDR2 YFSETQ. The CDR3 spans 14 residues. CDR3 in DNA: TGCGCCAGCAGTTCCCAGGGGACCACCGGGGAGCTGTTTTTT. This encodes CASSSQGTTGELFF.